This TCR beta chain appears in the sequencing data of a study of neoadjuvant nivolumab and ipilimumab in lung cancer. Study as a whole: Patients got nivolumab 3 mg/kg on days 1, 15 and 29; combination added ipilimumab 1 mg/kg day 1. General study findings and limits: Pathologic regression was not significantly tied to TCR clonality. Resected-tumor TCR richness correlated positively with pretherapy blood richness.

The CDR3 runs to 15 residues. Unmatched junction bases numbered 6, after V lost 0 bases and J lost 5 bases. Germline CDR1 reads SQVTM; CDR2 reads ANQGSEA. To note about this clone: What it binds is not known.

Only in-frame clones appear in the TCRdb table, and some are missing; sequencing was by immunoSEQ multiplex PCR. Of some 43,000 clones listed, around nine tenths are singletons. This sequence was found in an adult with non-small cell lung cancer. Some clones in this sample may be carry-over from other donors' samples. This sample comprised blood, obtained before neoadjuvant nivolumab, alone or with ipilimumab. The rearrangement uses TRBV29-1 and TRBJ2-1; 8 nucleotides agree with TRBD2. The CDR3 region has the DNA TGCAGCGTTGAAGACGGGGGGGTCGGGAACAATGAGCAGTTCTTC. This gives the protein CSVEDGGVGNNEQFF.